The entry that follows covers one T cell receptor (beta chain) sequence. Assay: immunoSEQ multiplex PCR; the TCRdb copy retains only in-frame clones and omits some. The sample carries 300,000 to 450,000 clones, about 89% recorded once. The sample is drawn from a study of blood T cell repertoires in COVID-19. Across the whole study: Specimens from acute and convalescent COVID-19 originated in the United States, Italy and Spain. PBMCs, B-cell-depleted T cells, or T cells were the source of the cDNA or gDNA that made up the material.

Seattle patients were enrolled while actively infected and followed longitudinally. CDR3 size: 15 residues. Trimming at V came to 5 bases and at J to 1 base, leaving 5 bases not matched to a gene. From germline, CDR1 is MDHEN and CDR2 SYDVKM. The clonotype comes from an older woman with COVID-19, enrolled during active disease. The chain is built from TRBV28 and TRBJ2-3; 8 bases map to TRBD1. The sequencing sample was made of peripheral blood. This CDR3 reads CASSPGQGRTDTQYF. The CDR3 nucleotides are TGTGCCAGCAGTCCAGGACAGGGACGCACAGATACGCAGTATTTT.